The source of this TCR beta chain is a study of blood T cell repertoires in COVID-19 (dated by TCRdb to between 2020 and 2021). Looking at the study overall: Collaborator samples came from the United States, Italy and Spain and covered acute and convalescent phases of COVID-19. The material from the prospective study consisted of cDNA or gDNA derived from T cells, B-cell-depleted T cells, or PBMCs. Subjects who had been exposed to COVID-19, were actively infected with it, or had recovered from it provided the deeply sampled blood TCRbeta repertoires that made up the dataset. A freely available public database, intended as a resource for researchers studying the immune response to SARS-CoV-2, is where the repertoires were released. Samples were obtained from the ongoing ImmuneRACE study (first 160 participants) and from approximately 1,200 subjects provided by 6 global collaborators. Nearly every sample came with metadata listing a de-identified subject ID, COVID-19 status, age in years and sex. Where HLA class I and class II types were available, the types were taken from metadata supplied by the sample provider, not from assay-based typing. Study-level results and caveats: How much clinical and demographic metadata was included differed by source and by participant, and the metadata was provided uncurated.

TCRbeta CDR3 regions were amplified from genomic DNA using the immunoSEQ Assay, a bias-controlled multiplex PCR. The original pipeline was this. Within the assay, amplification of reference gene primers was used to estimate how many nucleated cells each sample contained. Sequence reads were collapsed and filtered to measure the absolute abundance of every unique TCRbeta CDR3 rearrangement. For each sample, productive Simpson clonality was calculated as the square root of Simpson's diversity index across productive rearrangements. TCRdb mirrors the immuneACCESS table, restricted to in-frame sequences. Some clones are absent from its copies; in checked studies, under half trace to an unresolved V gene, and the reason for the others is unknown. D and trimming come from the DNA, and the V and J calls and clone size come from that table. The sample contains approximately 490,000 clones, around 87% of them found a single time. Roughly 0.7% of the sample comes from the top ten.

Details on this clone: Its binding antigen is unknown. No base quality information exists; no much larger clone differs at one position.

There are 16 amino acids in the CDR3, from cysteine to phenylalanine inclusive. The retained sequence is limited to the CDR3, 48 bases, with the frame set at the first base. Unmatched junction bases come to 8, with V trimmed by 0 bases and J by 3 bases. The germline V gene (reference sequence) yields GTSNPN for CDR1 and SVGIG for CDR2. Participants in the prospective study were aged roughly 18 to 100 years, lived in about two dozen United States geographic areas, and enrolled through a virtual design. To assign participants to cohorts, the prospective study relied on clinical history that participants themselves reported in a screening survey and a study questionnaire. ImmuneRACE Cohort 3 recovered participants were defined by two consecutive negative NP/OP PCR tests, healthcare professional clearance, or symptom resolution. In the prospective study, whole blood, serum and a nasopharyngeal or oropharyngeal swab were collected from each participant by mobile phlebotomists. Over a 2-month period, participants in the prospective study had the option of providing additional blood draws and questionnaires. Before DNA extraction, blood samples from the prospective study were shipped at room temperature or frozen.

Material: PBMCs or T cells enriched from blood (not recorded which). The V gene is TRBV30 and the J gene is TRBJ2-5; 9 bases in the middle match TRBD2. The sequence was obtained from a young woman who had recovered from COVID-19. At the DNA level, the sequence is TGTGCCTGGAGTGTAGGCACTAGCGGGCTGGAAGAGACCCAGTACTTC. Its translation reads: CAWSVGTSGLEETQYF. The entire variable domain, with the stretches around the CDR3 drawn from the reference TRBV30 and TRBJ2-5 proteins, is SQTIHQWPATLVQPVGSPLSLECTVEGTSNPNLYWYRQAAGRGLQLLFYSVGIGQISSEVPQNLSASRPQDRQFILSSKKLLLSDSGFYLCAWSVGTSGLEETQYFGPGTRLLVL.